A single sample gave rise to the 23 T cell receptor beta chains below, sequenced in a study of human T cells and chemical hapten exposure (dated by TCRdb to about 2021). The time point label here, explained by the study, means: patch test 1, 2 weeks after DPC sensitization. In the paper's terms, the treatment or condition label means: therapeutic diphenylcyclopropenone sensitization with weekly scalp DPC. The protocol used for the library was RACE. Sequencing was carried out with a NextSeq 500. The public reads were reprocessed in TCRdb via fastp at Q25 and MiXCR, keeping in-frame beta chains. Entries that share a CDR3 protein sequence are merged under the most common genes and DNA. In all, the sample holds 79,000 or so distinct CDR3 sequences, and 10% to 13% of those were seen once. About 1.5% of the sample is held by the ten biggest clonotypes. The material sequenced was whole blood, taken in connection with sensitization to the hapten diphenylcyclopropenone (DPC). All receptors derive from a woman aged 45 to 65 with alopecia areata. Some clones in this sample may be carry-over from other donors' samples.

This clonotype was seen more than once but under ten times. The chain carries TRBV5-1 and TRBJ1-4; no reliable D call. Trimming took 4 bases from V and 7 from J, leaving 14 bases between them. The germline CDR1 and CDR2 sequences are SGHRS and YFSETQ. The length of the CDR3 is 14 residues. For the CDR3, the DNA is TGCGCCAGCAGCCGTTCGGTAGAAAGTGAAAAACTGTTTTTT. Translated, it gives CASSRSVESEKLFF.

This clonotype was seen at least ten times. The chain employs TRBV18 and TRBJ1-2, with 9 positions matching TRBD1. V shed 3 bases, J shed 1 base, and the junction held 3 bases outside the gene matches. Germline V gene lookup returns CDR1 KGHSH and CDR2 LQKENI. CDR3 size: 15 residues. The CDR3 region has the DNA TGTGCCAGCTCACCTGGACAGGGGAATAACTATGGCTACACCTTC. Amino acid sequence: CASSPGQGNNYGYTF. The whole variable domain, filled in from reference TRBV18 and TRBJ1-2, reads NAGVMQNPRHLVRRRGQEARLRCSPMKGHSHVYWYRQLPEEGLKFMVYLQKENIIDESGMPKERFSAEFPKEGPSILRIQQVVRGDSAAYFCASSPGQGNNYGYTFGSGTRLTVV.

This clonotype was observed a handful of times. This chain joins TRBV18 and TRBJ1-5, with 8 bases lining up with TRBD1. J gave up 7 bases and V 3 bases, and 11 bases lay outside the gene matches. CDR3 length: 16 amino acids. Germline V CDR1 and CDR2: KGHSH, LQKENI. CDR3: CASSPGTGPGNQPQHF. The CDR3 DNA is TGTGCCAGCTCACCCGGGACAGGACCGGGGAACCAGCCCCAGCATTTT.

The chain carries TRBV29-1 and TRBJ2-7; D might be TRBD2 (8 bases). CDR3 length: 14 residues. The ends were cut back, 6 bases at V and 0 bases at J, with 15 bases in the middle. Per the germline V gene, CDR1 is SQVTM and CDR2 is ANQGSEA. Written as DNA, the CDR3 is TGCAGCGTCGGGGGGGACAGTACCTCCTACGAGCAGTACTTC. It encodes CSVGGDSTSYEQYF.

This clonotype has a count of ten or more. The chain links TRBV7-2 to TRBJ1-5, with 7 bases identical to TRBD1. Losses at the gene ends were 5 bases for V and 3 bases for J; bases not matched to a gene: 13. The CDR3 extends over 17 amino acids. CDR1 and CDR2 (germline): SGHTA, FQGNSA. CDR3 DNA: TGTGCCAGCAGCCGAGAGGGGGCGGCCGGAACCAATCAGCCCCAGCATTTT. Amino acid sequence: CASSREGAAGTNQPQHF.

This clonotype turned up a few times. The chain is built from TRBV12-3 or TRBV12-4 and TRBJ1-4; 7 positions match TRBD1. V gave up 6 bases and J gave up 4 bases; unmatched junction bases: 8. The CDR3 loop spans 15 amino acids. The CDR3 DNA reads TGTGCCAGCAGGAGAGACAGGGACCATAATGAAAAACTGTTTTTT. Translating gives CASRRDRDHNEKLFF.

The sample holds a few counts of this clonotype. The chain links TRBV5-1 to TRBJ2-1; tentatively, D is TRBD2 (5 bases). Germline CDR1 is SGHRS and CDR2 is YFSETQ. With 4 bases removed from V and 6 bases from J, the gap between germline ends came to 20 bases. The CDR3 is 16 amino acids. This CDR3 reads CASSRRLDPTSNEQFF. CDR3 bases: TGCGCCAGCAGCCGTAGACTGGATCCTACTAGCAATGAGCAGTTCTTC.

This chain joins TRBV11-1 and TRBJ2-7; TRBD1 matches 7 bases. From germline, CDR1 is SGHAT and CDR2 FQDESV (reference sequence). V shed 5 bases and J 7 bases; nucleotides not matched to a gene: 11. The length of the CDR3 is 14 residues. The CDR3 DNA sequence: TGTGCCAGCAGCGGCCGGACAGGACCGCTGGAGCAGTACTTC. Its protein product is CASSGRTGPLEQYF.

This clonotype has a handful of counts. This sequence joins TRBV30 and TRBJ1-6, with a tentative D call TRBD1 (6 bases). The CDR3 consists of 16 residues. Germline CDR1 reads GTSNPN; CDR2 reads SVGIG (reference sequence). The V and J ends lost 0 bases and 6 bases respectively, with 15 bases between them. The CDR3 DNA sequence: TGTGCCTGGAGTGTACCGGGGGCACGGGGTAATTCACCCCTCCACTTT. Its protein product is CAWSVPGARGNSPLHF.

The V and J genes are TRBV29-1 and TRBJ1-1; D is possibly TRBD1 (5 bases). The CDR3 runs to 16 residues. CDR1 is SQVTM and CDR2 is ANQGSEA in the germline V gene. Trimming shortened V by 6 bases and J by 0 bases, and 20 bases separated the two germline ends. The CDR3 DNA is TGCAGCGTGACCCCTAGGGGACTCGGGGTGAACACTGAAGCTTTCTTT. It is translated as CSVTPRGLGVNTEAFF. The full variable domain, in which reference TRBV29-1 and TRBJ1-1 provide the parts outside the CDR3, is SAVISQKPSRDICQRGTSLTIQCQVDSQVTMMFWYRQQPGQSLTLIATANQGSEATYESGFVIDKFPISRPNLTFSTLTVSNMSPEDSSIYLCSVTPRGLGVNTEAFFGQGTRLTVV.

This clonotype was seen more than once but under ten times. This sequence joins TRBV20-1 and TRBJ2-1, with TRBD2 identical over 13 bases. The CDR3 runs to 17 residues. V was clipped by 5 bases and J by 6 bases; unmatched bases: 13. Germline V lookup: CDR1 DFQATT, CDR2 SNEGSKA (reference sequence). The CDR3: CSARGLAGAIASNEQFF. The CDR3 DNA sequence: TGCAGTGCTCGAGGACTAGCGGGAGCAATTGCCAGCAATGAGCAGTTCTTC.

The chain employs TRBV29-1 and TRBJ2-1; 13 positions agree with TRBD2. J lost 7 bases, V lost 4 bases, and 4 bases had no gene match. The CDR3 sequence is 14 residues long. The germline gives CDR1 SQVTM, CDR2 ANQGSEA. Written as DNA, the CDR3 is TGCAGCGTTGTCGGACTAGCGGGAGTTAATGAGCAGTTCTTC. Translating gives CSVVGLAGVNEQFF.

This clonotype came up a few times. The V gene is TRBV7-3, the J gene TRBJ2-3; 9 bases are shared with TRBD2. V lost 4 bases and J lost 6; bases outside the gene matches: 8. From germline, CDR1 is SGHTA and CDR2 FQGTGA. The CDR3 sequence is 15 residues long. CDR3: CASSSNAGGPDTQYF. The CDR3 bases are TGTGCCAGCAGCTCCAATGCGGGAGGGCCCGATACGCAGTATTTT.

This clonotype appeared many times. The rearrangement joins TRBV29-1 to TRBJ2-3; D unresolved. The germline gives CDR1 SQVTM, CDR2 ANQGSEA. Trimming shortened V by 7 bases and J by 0 bases, and 8 bases separated the two germline ends. This CDR3 region has 12 residues. CDR3 protein: CSGTTSTDTQYF. The CDR3 region has the DNA TGCAGCGGGACCACTAGCACAGATACGCAGTATTTT.

The J gene is TRBJ2-7, the V gene TRBV30; TRBD2 aligns across 10 bases. This CDR3 is built from 15 residues. The germline CDR1 and CDR2 sequences are GTSNPN and SVGIG (reference sequence). V dropped 5 bases and J dropped 5; count of bases not matched to a gene: 12. The CDR3 loop reads CAWGRPGLATDEQYF. CDR3 in DNA: TGTGCCTGGGGCCGCCCGGGACTAGCGACAGACGAGCAGTACTTC.

In its sample, this clonotype was seen a few times. The V and J genes are TRBV14 and TRBJ2-7; maybe TRBD1 (6 bases). Deletions cut 3 bases from V and 3 bases from J, with 12 bases between. CDR3 length equals 14 residues. The V gene's germline CDR1 is SGHDN and CDR2 FVKESK. CDR3 in amino acids: CASSQQGGGYEQYF. The CDR3 DNA reads as TGTGCCAGCAGCCAGCAAGGGGGTGGCTACGAGCAGTACTTC. The variable domain in full, completed from reference TRBV14 and TRBJ2-7, reads EAGVTQFPSHSVIEKGQTVTLRCDPISGHDNLYWYRRVMGKEIKFLLHFVKESKQDESGMPNNRFLAERTGGTYSTLKVQPAELEDSGVYFCASSQQGGGYEQYFGPGTRLTVT.

This clonotype was found many times. CDR3 coding DNA: TGTGCCAGCAGCTTGGGACAGGGGCGCGAGCAGTACTTC. Its translation: CASSLGQGREQYF. This rearrangement joins TRBV5-8 to TRBJ2-7, with 8 nucleotides matching TRBD1. V lost 0 bases and J lost 6; bases outside the gene matches: 2. This CDR3 has 13 residues. CDR1 SGHTS and CDR2 YDEGEE come from the germline V gene.

This clonotype was observed a few times. The chain links TRBV11-2 to TRBJ2-3, with D tentatively TRBD1 (5 bases). This CDR3 contains 15 residues. Deletions cut 0 bases from V and 8 bases from J, with 15 bases between. Germline V gene data show CDR1 as SGHAT and CDR2 as FQNNGV. The DNA of the CDR3 is TGTGCCAGCAGCTTAGATGGGGCTGGTTCGCGTACGCAGTATTTT. It codes for CASSLDGAGSRTQYF.

Worth noting for this clonotype: At one of its ends the junction is not consistent with the germline gene, which may arise from a read error. The chain couples TRBV10-2 to TRBJ2-2; perhaps TRBD2 as D (5 bases). The CDR3 has 11 residues. Germline CDR1 reads WSHSY; CDR2 reads SAAADI. The CDR3 region has the DNA TGCGCCAGCAGCCACACCGGGGAGCCGTTTTTT. Translation gives CASSHTGEPFF.

The chain combines TRBV5-1 with TRBJ2-1, with 7 bases matching TRBD2. This CDR3 region has 15 residues. V was clipped by 0 bases and J by 4 bases; unmatched bases: 4. Per the germline V gene, CDR1 is SGHRS and CDR2 is YFSETQ. The CDR3 DNA reads TGCGCCAGCAGCTTGGCTACTAGCGTTTACAATGAGCAGTTCTTC. As protein: CASSLATSVYNEQFF.

This clonotype was seen a handful of times. The chain recombines TRBV7-3 with TRBJ1-1, with D possibly being TRBD1 (5 bases). Trimming shortened V by 2 bases and J by 0 bases, and 7 bases separated the two germline ends. The CDR3 is 14 amino acids. Germline CDR1 is SGHTA and CDR2 is FQGTGA. The CDR3 DNA is TGTGCCAGCAGCTTAGGGGCCTTGAACACTGAAGCTTTCTTT. It translates to CASSLGALNTEAFF.

This clonotype was counted only a few times. The V call is TRBV30, the J call TRBJ1-3; the D is unclear. V lost 2 bases and J 0 bases, leaving 14 bases between the germline ends. Germline V CDR1 and CDR2: GTSNPN, SVGIG (reference sequence). This CDR3 has 16 residues. This CDR3 reads CAWSFLGRSSGNTIYF. The CDR3 DNA sequence: TGTGCCTGGAGTTTCCTGGGCCGAAGCTCTGGAAACACCATATATTTT.

This rearrangement joins TRBV3-1 to TRBJ1-1; D gene uncertain. The germline CDR1 and CDR2 sequences are LGHDT and YNNKEL (reference sequence). The V gene lost 1 base and the J gene lost 1 base, with 4 bases spanning the gap. The CDR3 loop spans 13 amino acids. The CDR3 bases are TGTGCCAGCAGCCAAGGCCCGAACACTGAAGCTTTCTTT. It yields the protein CASSQGPNTEAFF.